The 29 T cell receptor beta chains in this list originate from one sample, sequenced in a study of cytomegalovirus exposure and HLA in healthy donors. 60 Vbeta and 13 Jbeta primers were used in PCR. Some clones are missing from TCRdb's copy, which holds only in-frame ones; the method was immunoSEQ multiplex PCR. Of 150,000 or so clones in the sample, 70% to 85% are singletons; the top ten hold approximately 4.2%. The specimen sequenced was PBMCs. The receptors originated from a male donor in good health and CMV-seropositive.

This chain links TRBV5-5 with TRBJ2-1; tentatively, D is TRBD2 (5 bases). V was shortened by 2 bases and J by 3 bases, with 12 bases between the two germline ends. CDR3 length: 15 residues. The germline CDR1 and CDR2 sequences are SGHKS and YYEKEE (reference sequence). The CDR3 nucleotides read TGTGCCAGCAGCTTCCCGGGGTCTAGCTACAATGAGCAGTTCTTC. This gives the protein CASSFPGSSYNEQFF.

This clone was recorded a few times. Written as DNA, the CDR3 is TGCAGTGCTTCTAAGGGTCGGGGCACCTTC. Amino acids: CSASKGRGTF. This chain uses TRBV20-1 with TRBJ1-2; D is ambiguous. The CDR3 consists of 10 residues. Germline CDR1 DFQATT, CDR2 SNEGSKA (reference sequence). V shed 5 bases and J shed 13 bases, with 14 bases lying between them.

The rearrangement uses TRBV29-1 and TRBJ2-1; TRBD2 is a possible D gene (6 bases). The CDR3 runs to 14 residues. The V and J ends lost 6 bases and 1 base respectively, with 13 bases between them. The germline CDR1 and CDR2 sequences are SQVTM and ANQGSEA. The CDR3 spells CSVAPGVSYNEQFF. The DNA of the CDR3 is TGCAGCGTAGCCCCGGGGGTGTCCTACAATGAGCAGTTCTTC.

The rearrangement uses TRBV4-2 and TRBJ2-4; D gene unclear. Germline-derived CDR1 and CDR2 are LGHNA and YNFKEQ. V lost 3 bases, J lost 10 bases, and 10 bases lay in between. CDR3 size: 12 residues. The CDR3 region has the DNA TGTGCCAGCAGCCAGACAAGAGCTATTCAGTACTTC. Translated, it gives CASSQTRAIQYF.

The chain carries TRBV7-8 and TRBJ1-2; TRBD1 matches 7 bases. The CDR3 spans 15 residues. V was clipped by 1 base and J by 2 bases; unmatched bases: 4. CDR1 is SGHVS, CDR2 FQNEAQ, per germline. The CDR3 nucleotides are TGTGCCAGCAGCTTAGAGACAGGGTGGAACTATGGCTACACCTTC. Its translation: CASSLETGWNYGYTF.

The chain carries TRBV5-1 and TRBJ2-3; D possibly corresponds to TRBD2 (6 bases). The length of the CDR3 is 14 residues. Germline V gene lookup returns CDR1 SGHRS and CDR2 YFSETQ. Between the trimmed V and J ends, which lost 4 bases and 6 bases, there was a span of 15 bases. The CDR3 reads CASSQTSSVDTQYF. The CDR3 DNA is TGCGCCAGCAGCCAGACTAGTTCCGTCGATACGCAGTATTTT.

V and J are TRBV7-9 and TRBJ2-2; tentative D call: TRBD2 (6 bases). The V gene's germline CDR1 is SEHNR and CDR2 FQNEAQ (reference sequence). The CDR3 is made up of 17 amino acids. V gave up 4 bases and J gave up 1 base, with 16 bases separating them. The CDR3 coding sequence is TGTGCCAGCAGCTCCTTGGGCTTAGCGGAGAACACCGGGGAGCTGTTTTTT. Protein: CASSSLGLAENTGELFF.

The chain employs TRBV7-3 and TRBJ2-7; tentatively, D is TRBD2 (7 bases). Germline V lookup: CDR1 SGHTA, CDR2 FQGTGA. The CDR3 runs to 15 residues. V lost 4 bases to trimming and J lost 9 bases, with 22 bases between them. The CDR3, as DNA: TGTGCCAGCAGCTCAGAAGGGGGGGTAAAGTCCGTGCAGTACTTC. Protein product: CASSSEGGVKSVQYF.

This rearrangement joins TRBV27 to TRBJ2-1; 10 positions match TRBD2. The CDR3 is made up of 17 amino acids. Germline CDR1 is MNHEY and CDR2 is SMNVEV (reference sequence). The V and J ends lost 0 bases and 8 bases, in that order; junction bases with no gene match: 10. This chain's CDR3 is CASSLSLAGVSKDEQFF. The DNA of the CDR3 is TGTGCCAGCAGTTTATCGCTAGCGGGAGTTAGTAAAGATGAGCAGTTCTTC.

The chain employs TRBV7-3 and TRBJ2-1; D is perhaps TRBD2 (5 bases). The CDR3 totals 16 residues. Germline lookup yields CDR1 SGHTA and CDR2 FQGTGA. With 4 bases removed from V and 2 bases from J, the gap between germline ends came to 15 bases. The CDR3 protein is CASSSSTSLPYNEQFF. The CDR3 nucleotides read TGTGCCAGCAGCTCCTCAACTAGTTTACCCTACAATGAGCAGTTCTTC.

This chain links TRBV28 with TRBJ1-1; D may be TRBD1 (5 bases). The CDR3 runs to 13 residues. V was trimmed by 7 bases and J by 4 bases, leaving 13 bases between them. The germline V gene has CDR1 MDHEN and CDR2 SYDVKM. CDR3 DNA sequence: TGTGCCAGCATCTCCTTGGGGGGCACTGAAGCTTTCTTT. Amino acids: CASISLGGTEAFF.

This chain uses TRBV9 with TRBJ2-3; D perhaps matches TRBD2 (7 bases). Trimming took 4 bases from V and 6 from J, leaving 27 bases between them. This CDR3 is 18 amino acids long. Germline CDR1 is SGDLS and CDR2 is YYNGEE. Here the CDR3 reads CASSPFTPGQRGGDTQYF. The CDR3 nucleotides are TGTGCCAGCAGCCCATTCACCCCCGGGCAAAGGGGGGGGGATACGCAGTATTTT.

The V and J genes are TRBV28 and TRBJ2-7; TRBD1 matches at 7 bases. CDR3 length equals 14 residues. V shed 8 bases, J shed 5 bases, and the junction held 12 bases outside the gene matches. The germline V gene encodes CDR1 MDHEN and CDR2 SYDVKM. The chain's CDR3 is CASSTGFTGHEQYF. DNA of the CDR3: TGTGCCAGCTCGACAGGGTTTACGGGCCACGAGCAGTACTTC.

This clone was detected only a few times. The chain recombines TRBV28 with TRBJ2-7, with D unresolved. There are 16 residues in the CDR3. Germline V CDR1 and CDR2: MDHEN, SYDVKM. V lost 1 base and J 2 bases, leaving 15 bases between the germline ends. CDR3 region: CASSLFHRLDPYEQYF. The CDR3 bases are TGTGCCAGCAGTTTATTCCACCGACTCGACCCCTACGAGCAGTACTTC.

This clone was found a few times. This chain's CDR3 is CASSPLQILTGELFF. The CDR3 nucleotides read TGTGCCAGCAGCCCGTTACAGATTCTGACCGGGGAGCTGTTTTTT. The genes are TRBV5-5 and TRBJ2-2; D uncertain. The CDR3 sequence is 15 residues long. Per germline, CDR1 SGHKS and CDR2 YYEKEE (reference sequence). V lost 4 bases, J lost 5 bases, and 15 bases lay in between.

This clone came up a few times. The J gene is TRBJ2-7, the V gene TRBV15; 7 bases align to TRBD2. Germline V gene sequence: CDR1 LNHNV, CDR2 YYDKDF (reference sequence). This CDR3 comprises 16 residues. V lost 0 bases, J lost 6 bases, and 11 bases stayed unmatched. In DNA form, the CDR3 reads TGTGCCACCAGCAGAGATCTCGGACTAGATAGGAGCGAGCAGTACTTC. Translation gives CATSRDLGLDRSEQYF.

There are a few counts of this clone. The chain couples TRBV6-1 to TRBJ1-5, with no clear D. The CDR3 has 18 amino acids. Looked up from germline, CDR1 is MNHNS and CDR2 is SASEGT. The V gene lost 4 bases and the J gene lost 0 bases, with 19 bases spanning the gap. The chain's CDR3 is CASSVQRTLRYSNQPQHF. Here the CDR3 DNA reads TGTGCCAGCAGTGTTCAGCGAACTCTACGTTATAGCAATCAGCCCCAGCATTTT.

This clone was seen only a few times. An end of the junction does not agree with germline; a read error may underlie this. CDR3: CSSHMGGSNTEAFF. In DNA, the CDR3 is TGTTCCAGCCACATGGGGGGGTCGAACACTGAAGCTTTCTTT. The chain employs TRBV7-9 and TRBJ1-1; a weak D match, TRBD1 (5 bases). This CDR3 contains 14 residues. Germline assignment: CDR1 SEHNR and CDR2 FQNEAQ (reference sequence). Full variable domain (rest looked up from reference TRBV7-9 and TRBJ1-1): DTGVSQNPRHKITKRGQNVTFRCDPISEHNRLYWYRQTLGQGPEFLTYFQNEAQLEKSRLLSDRFSAERPKGSFSTLEIQRTEQGDSAMYLCSSHMGGSNTEAFFGQGTRLTVV.

The chain combines TRBV6-6 with TRBJ2-3; D is undetermined. Deletions cut 7 bases from V and 4 bases from J, with 12 bases between. This CDR3 is built from 13 residues. Looked up from germline, CDR1 is MNHNY and CDR2 is SVGAGI (reference sequence). CDR3 DNA sequence: TGTGCCAGCACCCGGGTCGGCGCAGATACGCAGTATTTT. This gives the protein CASTRVGADTQYF.

The CDR3 DNA reads TGCGCCAGCAGTCAATCTCCCCTGGAGGCTTTCTTT. Encoded protein: CASSQSPLEAFF. This rearrangement joins TRBV23-1 to TRBJ1-1; D remains unclear. TRBV23-1 is given ORF status, its function remaining uncertain. Trimming cost V 0 bases and J 11 bases, with 10 bases left between them. The CDR3 has 12 amino acids.

The chain employs TRBV5-1 and TRBJ1-1; possible D gene TRBD1, 6 bases. This CDR3 has 13 amino acids. Germline values: CDR1 SGHRS, CDR2 YFSETQ. The ends were cut back, 4 bases at V and 0 bases at J, with 7 bases in the middle. The CDR3 nucleotides are TGCGCCAGCAGCGGACAGTTGAACACTGAAGCTTTCTTT. This codes for CASSGQLNTEAFF.

This clone was seen more than once but under ten times. V and J are TRBV19 and TRBJ2-2; 7 bases are a match to TRBD2. The CDR3 runs to 14 residues. Unmatched junction bases numbered 10, after V lost 8 bases and J lost 7 bases. CDR1 and CDR2 (germline): LNHDA, SQIVND (reference sequence). The CDR3 sequence is CASAGVGFGGELFF. The CDR3, as DNA: TGTGCCAGTGCGGGAGTGGGGTTTGGCGGGGAGCTGTTTTTT.

The chain has TRBV6-5 and TRBJ1-2; weak D call: TRBD1 (5 bases). This CDR3 is 14 amino acids long. Trimming stripped 0 bases from V and 7 bases from J, with 12 bases between. The V gene's germline CDR1 is MNHEY and CDR2 SVGAGI. The CDR3 nucleotides read TGTGCCAGCAGTTACTCGGGGCCCCTGACTGGCTACACCTTC. Translation: CASSYSGPLTGYTF.

V and J are TRBV19 and TRBJ2-3, with D perhaps TRBD1 (6 bases). Trimming stripped 4 bases from V and 6 bases from J, with 14 bases between. This CDR3 spans 14 amino acids. Germline V gene sequence: CDR1 LNHDA, CDR2 SQIVND (reference sequence). The CDR3 loop is CASSTPGVWDTQYF. The CDR3 DNA is TGTGCCAGTAGTACGCCAGGGGTTTGGGATACGCAGTATTTT.

The chain carries TRBV7-9 and TRBJ2-1, with D unclear. Trimming pared 3 bases from V and 9 bases from J, leaving 15 bases between. This CDR3 has 14 residues. The germline gives CDR1 SEHNR, CDR2 FQNEAQ (reference sequence). The DNA of the CDR3 is TGTGCCAGCAGCTTTCGTTCTAGTCGCAGTGAGCAGTTCTTC. It is translated as CASSFRSSRSEQFF.

This clone was seen only a few times. The chain links TRBV19 to TRBJ2-1; perhaps TRBD2 as D (5 bases). Germline V lookup: CDR1 LNHDA, CDR2 SQIVND (reference sequence). Deletions cut 4 bases from V and 3 bases from J, with 13 bases between. The CDR3 length is 15 residues. The CDR3 here is CASSTAERNYNEQFF. CDR3 nucleotide sequence: TGTGCCAGTAGTACCGCGGAGCGGAACTACAATGAGCAGTTCTTC.

The chain is built from TRBV2 and TRBJ1-2, with D tentatively TRBD1 (6 bases). The V end was cut by 9 bases, the J end by 6 bases, with 14 bases between. CDR1 is SNHLY and CDR2 is FYNNEI in the germline V gene. This CDR3 contains 12 residues. The CDR3 loop reads CASQKGGNGYTF. CDR3 nucleotide sequence: TGTGCCAGTCAGAAGGGGGGGAATGGCTACACCTTC.

As concerns this clone: At one end, the junction sequence differs from germline, possibly due to a read error. The rearrangement links TRBV2 to TRBJ2-4; D is unclear. The germline V gene encodes CDR1 SNHLY and CDR2 FYNNEI. This CDR3 contains 15 residues. The CDR3 loop reads CASSDFKVSKNSQYF. Here the CDR3 DNA reads TGTGCCAGCAGTGATTTCAAGGTTTCCAAAAACAGTCAGTACTTC.

The rearrangement uses TRBV5-1 and TRBJ1-1, with 8 bases fitting TRBD1. With 5 bases clipped from V and 3 bases from J, the junction kept 6 bases outside the gene matches. There are 14 residues in the CDR3. CDR1 and CDR2 from the germline V gene are SGHRS and YFSETQ. The CDR3 nucleotides are TGCGCCAGCAGTCATCCGGACAGGGACACTGAAGCTTTCTTT. It specifies CASSHPDRDTEAFF.